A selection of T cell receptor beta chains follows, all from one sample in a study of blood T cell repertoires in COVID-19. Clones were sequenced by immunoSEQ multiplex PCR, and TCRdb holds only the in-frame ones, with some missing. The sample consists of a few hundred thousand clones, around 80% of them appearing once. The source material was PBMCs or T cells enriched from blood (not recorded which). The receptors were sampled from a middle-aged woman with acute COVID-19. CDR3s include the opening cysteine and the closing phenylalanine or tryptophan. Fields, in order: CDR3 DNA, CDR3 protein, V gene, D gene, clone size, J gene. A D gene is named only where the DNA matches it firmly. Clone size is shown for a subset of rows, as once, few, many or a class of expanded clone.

DNA: TGTGCCAGCAGCCAAGAGGTACTTAACAACTATGGCTACACCTTC
CDR3: CASSQEVLNNYGYTF
V: TRBV4-2
D: -
size: -
J: TRBJ1-2

DNA: TGTGCCAGTAGTATAGATCTTACTTCTGATGGCTACACCTTC
CDR3: CASSIDLTSDGYTF
V: TRBV19
D: -
size: -
J: TRBJ1-2

DNA: TGTGCCAGCGGGACAGCGTTCAACTATGGCTACACCTTC
CDR3: CASGTAFNYGYTF
V: TRBV6-5
D: TRBD1
size: few
J: TRBJ1-2

DNA: TGTGCCATCAGGAGGGGGCCTGAAGCTTTCTTT
CDR3: CAIRRGPEAFF
V: TRBV10-3
D: TRBD1
size: -
J: TRBJ1-1

DNA: TGTGCCAGCAGTACCGATACAGGGGCTCGAGGTTCACCCCTCCACTTT
CDR3: CASSTDTGARGSPLHF
V: TRBV6-6
D: TRBD1
size: -
J: TRBJ1-6

DNA: TGCAGCGGGGGGGCCACTGAAGCTTTCTTT
CDR3: CSGGATEAFF
V: TRBV29-1
D: -
size: -
J: TRBJ1-1

DNA: TGTGCCAGCAGCCAAGATAGAGCGCAGAGCTACGAGCAGTACTTC
CDR3: CASSQDRAQSYEQYF
V: TRBV4-2
D: -
size: few
J: TRBJ2-7

DNA: TGTGCCAGCAGGAACAGGGGAGGCACTAATGAAAAACTGTTTTTT
CDR3: CASRNRGGTNEKLFF
V: TRBV6-5
D: TRBD1
size: -
J: TRBJ1-4

DNA: TGTGCCAGCTCAGTTGGACAGGGCCTCTCTGGAAACACCATATATTTT
CDR3: CASSVGQGLSGNTIYF
V: TRBV18
D: TRBD1
size: -
J: TRBJ1-3

DNA: TGTGCTACCGGAAGAGGGACAGGGTTTTCGACAGATACGCAGTATTTT
CDR3: CATGRGTGFSTDTQYF
V: TRBV11-1
D: TRBD1
size: -
J: TRBJ2-3

DNA: TGTGCCAGCAGTTCCGGACTAGCGGACTCCTACGAGCAGTACTTC
CDR3: CASSSGLADSYEQYF
V: TRBV28
D: TRBD2
size: -
J: TRBJ2-7

DNA: TGTGCCAGCAGCTCAGGTGGCGAGCAGTACTTC
CDR3: CASSSGGEQYF
V: TRBV7-2
D: -
size: -
J: TRBJ2-7

DNA: TGTGCCTGGAGTGGGACAGCCTCTGGAAACACCATATATTTT
CDR3: CAWSGTASGNTIYF
V: TRBV30
D: -
size: few
J: TRBJ1-3

DNA: TGTGCCTGGAACAGCGGGAGTAGGAATGAGCAGTTCTTC
CDR3: CAWNSGSRNEQFF
V: TRBV30
D: TRBD2
size: -
J: TRBJ2-1

DNA: TGTGCCAGCAGCGTAGATGTGGGAGGAGCGGGGCGTAACAATGAGCAGTTCTTC
CDR3: CASSVDVGGAGRNNEQFF
V: TRBV9
D: TRBD2
size: few
J: TRBJ2-1

DNA: TGTGCCAGCAGCTTACCGGGACAGGTATCCGGGCAGTACTTC
CDR3: CASSLPGQVSGQYF
V: TRBV5-4
D: TRBD1
size: -
J: TRBJ2-7

DNA: TGCGCCAGCAGCTTGGGAGCGGGGATGGACACTGAAGCTTTCTTT
CDR3: CASSLGAGMDTEAFF
V: TRBV5-1
D: -
size: -
J: TRBJ1-1

DNA: TGTGCCAGCTCACCGGACAGGGAGTACACCTTC
CDR3: CASSPDREYTF
V: TRBV18
D: TRBD1
size: -
J: TRBJ1-2

DNA: TGCGCCAGCAGCCCGGGACAGGGGGAACCCCAGCATTTT
CDR3: CASSPGQGEPQHF
V: TRBV5-1
D: TRBD1
size: few
J: TRBJ1-5

DNA: TGTGCCAGCAGCGTAAGGGGAGGCACTGAAGCTTTCTTT
CDR3: CASSVRGGTEAFF
V: TRBV5-4
D: -
size: -
J: TRBJ1-1

DNA: TGTGCCTGGAGTGAGGGGGCAAATTCACCCCTCCACTTT
CDR3: CAWSEGANSPLHF
V: TRBV30
D: TRBD1
size: -
J: TRBJ1-6

DNA: TGTGCCAGCAGTTATTCGAGACTAGCGGGAAACGAGCAGTTCTTC
CDR3: CASSYSRLAGNEQFF
V: TRBV6-5
D: TRBD2
size: -
J: TRBJ2-1

DNA: TGTGCCAGCAGTTACCGTAGCGGGGTCTACCAAGAGACCCAGTACTTC
CDR3: CASSYRSGVYQETQYF
V: TRBV6-5
D: TRBD2
size: -
J: TRBJ2-5

DNA: TGTGCCAGCAGCTTAGGGCAAATCAATGAGCAGTTCTTC
CDR3: CASSLGQINEQFF
V: TRBV7-2
D: -
size: -
J: TRBJ2-1

DNA: TGTGCCAGCAGCGCGAGACAGGGTACGGACTATGGCTACACCTTC
CDR3: CASSARQGTDYGYTF
V: TRBV9
D: TRBD1
size: -
J: TRBJ1-2

DNA: TGTGCCAGCAGTGTGGAGAAGAAGCAGTTCTTC
CDR3: CASSVEKKQFF
V: TRBV2
D: -
size: -
J: TRBJ2-1

DNA: TGTGCCAGCAGCCTACTTGGGGCAGGAGTTCAAGAGCAGTACTTC
CDR3: CASSLLGAGVQEQYF
V: TRBV27
D: -
size: -
J: TRBJ2-7

DNA: TGTGCCAGCAGCCTAAGACAGATCAGGATGAACACTGAAGCTTTCTTT
CDR3: CASSLRQIRMNTEAFF
V: TRBV11-2
D: -
size: once
J: TRBJ1-1

DNA: TGTGCCAGTTTCAGTGGGAGCTCTGGAAACACCATATATTTT
CDR3: CASFSGSSGNTIYF
V: TRBV28
D: -
size: -
J: TRBJ1-3

DNA: TGTGCCAGCAGTGAAGCGCAAGCGGGAAGTCAGCCCCAGCATTTT
CDR3: CASSEAQAGSQPQHF
V: TRBV2
D: -
size: once
J: TRBJ1-5

DNA: TGTGCCAGCAGCGTAGCGGCGACAGGTGGCTCTGGAAACACCATATATTTT
CDR3: CASSVAATGGSGNTIYF
V: TRBV9
D: -
size: -
J: TRBJ1-3

DNA: TGTGCCAGCAGCTCCGGGGACTATGGCTACACCTTC
CDR3: CASSSGDYGYTF
V: TRBV7-9
D: -
size: -
J: TRBJ1-2

DNA: TGTGCCACAACCCGGGGACTAGCGGGAATCGGGGCTATTTACGAGACCCAGTACTTC
CDR3: CATTRGLAGIGAIYETQYF
V: TRBV28
D: TRBD2
size: -
J: TRBJ2-5

DNA: TGTGCCTGGAACAGGGACAGGGAAGCTTTCTTT
CDR3: CAWNRDREAFF
V: TRBV30
D: TRBD1
size: -
J: TRBJ1-1